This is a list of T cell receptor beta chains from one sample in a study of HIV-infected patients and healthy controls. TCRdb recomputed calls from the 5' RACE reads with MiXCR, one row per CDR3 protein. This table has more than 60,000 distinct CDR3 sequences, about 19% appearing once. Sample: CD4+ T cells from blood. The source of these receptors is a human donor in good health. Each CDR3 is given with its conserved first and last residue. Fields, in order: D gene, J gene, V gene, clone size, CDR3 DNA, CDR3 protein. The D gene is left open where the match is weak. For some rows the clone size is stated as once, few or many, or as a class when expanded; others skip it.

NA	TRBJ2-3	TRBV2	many	TGTGCCAGCGGTAGCACAGATACGCAGTATTTT	CASGSTDTQYF
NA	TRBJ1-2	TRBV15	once	TGTGCCACCAGCAGAGAAGGTGGGGCGTTTGGCTACACCTTC	CATSREGGAFGYTF
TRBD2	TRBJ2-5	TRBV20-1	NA	TGCAGTGCTAGAGACCCTAGCGGGGGGGCGGAGACCCAGTACTTC	CSARDPSGGAETQYF
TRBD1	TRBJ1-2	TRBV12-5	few	TGTGCTAGTGGTTTGGTGACCGGGACAGGGGGCCTCTTAGGGGGCTACACCTTC	CASGLVTGTGGLLGGYTF
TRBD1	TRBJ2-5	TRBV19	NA	TGTGCCAGTAGTATTGTTAACAGGGGAGCGACCCAGTACTTC	CASSIVNRGATQYF
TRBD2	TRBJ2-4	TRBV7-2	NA	TGTGCCAGCAGCTTATTCGCGGGAGGCGCCAAAAACATTCAGTACTTC	CASSLFAGGAKNIQYF
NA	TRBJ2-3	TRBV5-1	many	TGCGCCAGCAGACTCGGAGTCGGCACAGATACGCAGTATTTT	CASRLGVGTDTQYF
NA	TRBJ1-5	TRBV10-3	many	TGTGCCATCAGTGTTGGTCGAAATGGCAATCAGCCCCAGCATTTT	CAISVGRNGNQPQHF
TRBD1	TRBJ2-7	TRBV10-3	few	TGTGCCATCAGTGAGCCGGGTCTGACAGGGTTTACCTACGAGCAGTACTTC	CAISEPGLTGFTYEQYF
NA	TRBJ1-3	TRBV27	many	TGTGCCAGCAGTTTACTTGCGGCAGGTGGAAACACCATATATTTT	CASSLLAAGGNTIYF
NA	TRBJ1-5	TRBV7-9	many	TGTGCCAGCAGCTTAGCATCAGTTGGCAATCAGCCCCAGCATTTT	CASSLASVGNQPQHF
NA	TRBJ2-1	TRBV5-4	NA	TGTGCCAGCAGCTTGGGGGGCGTGAGCTCCTACAATGAGCAGTTCTTC	CASSLGGVSSYNEQFF
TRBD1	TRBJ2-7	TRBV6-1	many	TGTGCCAGCAAGGGGGACAGGGGCTACGAGCAGTACTTC	CASKGDRGYEQYF
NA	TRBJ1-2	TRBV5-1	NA	TGCGCCAGCAGTGGAATCCCAGGAGACGGCTACACCTTC	CASSGIPGDGYTF
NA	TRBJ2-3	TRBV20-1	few	TGCAGTGCTACAGGGGCCTACACAGATACGCAGTATTTT	CSATGAYTDTQYF
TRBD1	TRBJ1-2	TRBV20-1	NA	TGCAGTGCTAGAAGACAGGGAGACTATGGCTACACCTTC	CSARRQGDYGYTF
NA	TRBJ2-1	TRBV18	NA	TGTGCCAGCTCACCCGACACTCGTTCCTACAATGAGCAGTTCTTC	CASSPDTRSYNEQFF
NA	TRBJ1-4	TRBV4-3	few	TGCGCCAGCAGCCAAGGAGAGGGGAGGACTTTCTCCGAAAAACTGTTTTTT	CASSQGEGRTFSEKLFF
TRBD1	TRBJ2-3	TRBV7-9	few	TGTGCCAGCAGCTTTTCCGGGACAGGGGTCACAGATACGCAGTATTTT	CASSFSGTGVTDTQYF
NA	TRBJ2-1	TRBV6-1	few	TGTGCCAGCAGTGTACAGGAGGTATACAATGAGCAGTTCTTC	CASSVQEVYNEQFF
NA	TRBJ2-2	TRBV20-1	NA	TGCAGTGCTAGCCGGGGGTTCGGCACCGGGGAGCTGTTTTTT	CSASRGFGTGELFF
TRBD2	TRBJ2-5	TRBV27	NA	TGTGCCAGCAGTTCCCCTAGCGGGGGACAAGAGACCCAGTACTTC	CASSSPSGGQETQYF
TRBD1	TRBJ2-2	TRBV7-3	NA	TGTGCCAGCAGCTCCAAAACACCCGGGACAGGGGGCCACACCGGGGAGCTGTTTTTT	CASSSKTPGTGGHTGELFF
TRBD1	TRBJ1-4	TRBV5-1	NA	TGCGCCAGCAGCTGGACAGGGGATGCTAATGAAAAACTGTTTTTT	CASSWTGDANEKLFF
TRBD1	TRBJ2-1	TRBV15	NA	TGTGCCACCGGGGACAGGGCGTCCTACAATGAGCAGTTCTTC	CATGDRASYNEQFF